This T cell receptor beta chain was retrieved from a study of T cell responses to AZD1222 COVID-19 vaccine. Measured with immunoSEQ multiplex PCR; TCRdb has only the in-frame clones, and not every one. The table lists fewer than 150,000 clones, about 91% of them singletons. Study results and limitations: Targets within unmutated variant regions were reportedly found for nearly half of spike-specific TCRs. The peak T cell response came first, and repertoires were sampled only after it. CD4 TCRs linked to vaccination spanned spike, dominating at 160-218 and 743-854. Baseline seropositivity occurred in only 5 to 7 AZD1222 recipients.

A word on this clone: Its antigen is unknown.

Sequencing used peripheral blood, obtained on day 0 of AZD1222 vaccination. The clonotype comes from an adult in good health.

CDR3 DNA sequence: TGTGCCAGTAGTACGGGAAACACCATATATTTT. Amino acid sequence: CASSTGNTIYF. The chain links TRBV19 to TRBJ1-3; no reliable D call. V was cut by 4 bases and J by 4 bases, with 2 bases left in between. Germline CDR1 and CDR2: LNHDA and SQIVND (reference sequence). This CDR3 spans 11 amino acids. Based on the CDR3 plus reference TRBV19 and TRBJ1-3, the full variable domain is DGGITQSPKYLFRKEGQNVTLSCEQNLNHDAMYWYRQDPGQGLRLIYYSQIVNDFQKGDIAEGYSVSREKKESFPLTVTSAQKNPTAFYLCASSTGNTIYFGEGSWLTVV.